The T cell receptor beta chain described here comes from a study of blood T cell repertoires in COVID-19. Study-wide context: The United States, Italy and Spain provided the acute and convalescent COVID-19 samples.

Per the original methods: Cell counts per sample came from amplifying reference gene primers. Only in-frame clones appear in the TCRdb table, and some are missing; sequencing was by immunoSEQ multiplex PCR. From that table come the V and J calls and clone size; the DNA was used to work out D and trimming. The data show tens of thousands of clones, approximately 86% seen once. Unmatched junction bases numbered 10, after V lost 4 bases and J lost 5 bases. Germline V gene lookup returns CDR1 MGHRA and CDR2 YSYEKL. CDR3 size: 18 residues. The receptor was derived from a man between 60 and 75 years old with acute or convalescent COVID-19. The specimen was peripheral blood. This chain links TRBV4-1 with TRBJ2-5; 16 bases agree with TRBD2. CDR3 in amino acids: CASSLPPGLAGGRETQYF. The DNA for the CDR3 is TGCGCCAGCAGCCTACCTCCGGGACTAGCGGGAGGGCGGGAGACCCAGTACTTC.